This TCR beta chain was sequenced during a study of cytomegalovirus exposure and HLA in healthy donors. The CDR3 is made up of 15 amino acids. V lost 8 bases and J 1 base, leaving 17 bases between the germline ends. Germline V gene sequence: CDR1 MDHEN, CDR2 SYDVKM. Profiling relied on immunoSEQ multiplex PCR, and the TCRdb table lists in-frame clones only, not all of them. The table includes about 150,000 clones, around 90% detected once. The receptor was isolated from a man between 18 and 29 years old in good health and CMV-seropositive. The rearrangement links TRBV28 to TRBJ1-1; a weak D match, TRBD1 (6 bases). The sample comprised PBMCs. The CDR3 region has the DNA TGTGCCAGCTTCAGGGCAGGGGAATCGAACACTGAAGCTTTCTTT. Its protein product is CASFRAGESNTEAFF.